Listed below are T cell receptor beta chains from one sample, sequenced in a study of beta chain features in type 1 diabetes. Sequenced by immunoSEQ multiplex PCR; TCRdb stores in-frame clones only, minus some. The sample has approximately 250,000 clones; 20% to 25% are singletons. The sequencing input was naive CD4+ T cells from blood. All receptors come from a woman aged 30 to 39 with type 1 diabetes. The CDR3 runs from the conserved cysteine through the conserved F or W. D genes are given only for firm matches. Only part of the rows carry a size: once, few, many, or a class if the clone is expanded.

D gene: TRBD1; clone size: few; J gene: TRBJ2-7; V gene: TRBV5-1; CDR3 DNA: TGCGCCAGCAGCCAGGACAGGACCTCCTCCTACGAGCAGTACTTC; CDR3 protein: CASSQDRTSSYEQYF
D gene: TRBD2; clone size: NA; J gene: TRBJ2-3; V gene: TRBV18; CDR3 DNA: TGTGCCAGCTCACCACCCTCTAGCGGGAGCACAGATACGCAGTATTTT; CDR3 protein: CASSPPSSGSTDTQYF
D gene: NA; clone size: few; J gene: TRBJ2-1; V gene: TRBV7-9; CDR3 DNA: TGTGCCAGCACAACAGGGAACTACAATGAGCAGTTCTTC; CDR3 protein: CASTTGNYNEQFF
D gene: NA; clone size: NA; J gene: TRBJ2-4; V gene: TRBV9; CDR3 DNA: TGTGCCAGCAGCGTAGAAGTAGGGGAAAACATTCAGTACTTC; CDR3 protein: CASSVEVGENIQYF
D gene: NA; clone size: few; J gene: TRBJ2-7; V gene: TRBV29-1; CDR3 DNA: TGCAGCGTTGAAGAGGCGGGGGCTCGTGAGCAGTACTTC; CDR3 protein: CSVEEAGAREQYF
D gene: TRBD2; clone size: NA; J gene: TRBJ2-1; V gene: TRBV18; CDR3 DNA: TGTGCCAGCTCACCGCCGGGGAGGGCCAATGAGCAGTTCTTC; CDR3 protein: CASSPPGRANEQFF
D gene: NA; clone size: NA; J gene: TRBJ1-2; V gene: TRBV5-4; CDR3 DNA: TGTGCCAGCAGCGATCCCTCCAGATCTAACTATGGCTACACCTTC; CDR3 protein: CASSDPSRSNYGYTF
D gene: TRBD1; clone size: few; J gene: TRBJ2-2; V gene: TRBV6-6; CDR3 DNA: TGTGCCAGCAACGGACCGGGACAGGGGGCGGACGGGGAGCTGTTTTTT; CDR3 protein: CASNGPGQGADGELFF
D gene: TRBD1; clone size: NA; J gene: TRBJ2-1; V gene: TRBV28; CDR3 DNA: TGTGCCAGCACCGGGGACAGGGAGTTTAGGAATGAGCAGTTCTTC; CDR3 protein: CASTGDREFRNEQFF
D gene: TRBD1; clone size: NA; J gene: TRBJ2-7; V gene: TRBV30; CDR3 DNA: TGTGCCTGGACACAGGGGACAGGGTTCTACGAGCAGTACTTC; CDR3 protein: CAWTQGTGFYEQYF
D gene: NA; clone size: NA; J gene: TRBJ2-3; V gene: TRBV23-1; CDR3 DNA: TGCGCCAGCACCCGGGACTCCACAGATACGCAGTATTTT; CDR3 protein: CASTRDSTDTQYF
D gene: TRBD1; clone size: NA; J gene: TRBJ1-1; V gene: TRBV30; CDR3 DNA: TGTGCCTGGAGCCGGGACAGGAACACTGAAGCTTTCTTT; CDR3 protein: CAWSRDRNTEAFF
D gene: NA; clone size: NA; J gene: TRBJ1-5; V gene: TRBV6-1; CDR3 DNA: TGTGCCAGCAGTGCAGGTACCTATAGCAATCAGCCCCAGCATTTT; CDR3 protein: CASSAGTYSNQPQHF
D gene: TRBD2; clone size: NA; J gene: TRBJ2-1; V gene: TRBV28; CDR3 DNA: TGTGCCAGCAGTTATCCCTCACTAGCGGCCCGCCATGAGCAGTTCTTC; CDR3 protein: CASSYPSLAARHEQFF
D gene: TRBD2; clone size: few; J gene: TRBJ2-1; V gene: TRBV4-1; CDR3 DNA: TGCGCCAGCAGCCAAGGGCAAGGCGGGAGGGCCAGGGATGAGCAGTTCTTC; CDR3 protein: CASSQGQGGRARDEQFF
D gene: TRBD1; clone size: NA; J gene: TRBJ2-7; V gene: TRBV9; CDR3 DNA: TGTGCCAGCAGCGTAGGTGGGACAGGGGCCGAGCAGTACTTC; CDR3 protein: CASSVGGTGAEQYF
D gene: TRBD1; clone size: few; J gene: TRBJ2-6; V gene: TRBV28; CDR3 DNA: TGTGCCAGCAGCCGAAACAGGGGGCTCGGGGCCAACGTCCTGACTTTC; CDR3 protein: CASSRNRGLGANVLTF
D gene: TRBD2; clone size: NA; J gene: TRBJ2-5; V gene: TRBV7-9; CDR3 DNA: TGTGCCAGCAGCGAGCGACTAGCGGGAGGAGACAGGGAGACCCAGTACTTC; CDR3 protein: CASSERLAGGDRETQYF
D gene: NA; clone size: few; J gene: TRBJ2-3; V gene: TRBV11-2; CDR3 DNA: TGTGCCAGCAGCTTAGTGGAGGGAGTGGGCACAGATACGCAGTATTTT; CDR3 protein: CASSLVEGVGTDTQYF
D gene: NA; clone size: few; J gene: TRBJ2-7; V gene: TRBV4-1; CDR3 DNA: TGCGCCAGCAGCCAGAGCAGGGATTGGCGCGAGCAGTACTTC; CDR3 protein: CASSQSRDWREQYF
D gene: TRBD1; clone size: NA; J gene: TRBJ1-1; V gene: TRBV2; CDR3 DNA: TGTGCCAGCAGTGACTTGGGACAGGGGGTCACTGAAGCTTTCTTT; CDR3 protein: CASSDLGQGVTEAFF
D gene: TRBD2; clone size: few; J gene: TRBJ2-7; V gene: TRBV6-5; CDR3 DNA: TGTGCCAGCACCGGGACTAGCGGGACCTACGAGCAGTACTTC; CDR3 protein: CASTGTSGTYEQYF
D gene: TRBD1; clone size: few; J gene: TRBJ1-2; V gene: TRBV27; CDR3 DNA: TGTGCCAGCAGTTGGGTGAAGCGGACAGGGCTCGGTGGCTACACCTTC; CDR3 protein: CASSWVKRTGLGGYTF
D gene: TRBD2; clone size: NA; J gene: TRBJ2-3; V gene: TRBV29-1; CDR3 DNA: TGCAGCGTTGAATTAGCGGGACGCAGCACAGATACGCAGTATTTT; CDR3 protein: CSVELAGRSTDTQYF
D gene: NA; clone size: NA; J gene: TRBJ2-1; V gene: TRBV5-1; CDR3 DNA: TGCGCCAGCAGCTTGGGGCCCGAATCGGGTGAGCAGTTCTTC; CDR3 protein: CASSLGPESGEQFF
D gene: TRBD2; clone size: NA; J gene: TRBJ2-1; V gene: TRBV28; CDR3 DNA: TGTGCCAGCAGTTGGGACGCCTCTGGGACTAGCGGAGGGCATGAGCAGTTCTTC; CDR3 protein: CASSWDASGTSGGHEQFF
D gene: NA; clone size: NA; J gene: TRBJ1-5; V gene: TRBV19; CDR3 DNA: TGTGCCAGTAATGGCGGGGCTAGTAATCAGCCCCAGCATTTT; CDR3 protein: CASNGGASNQPQHF
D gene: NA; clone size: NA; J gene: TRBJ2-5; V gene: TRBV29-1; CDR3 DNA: TGCAGCGTTGGGTTGCAGCAAGAGACCCAGTACTTC; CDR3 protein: CSVGLQQETQYF
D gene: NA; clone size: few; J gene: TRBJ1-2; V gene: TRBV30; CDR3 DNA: TGTGCCTGTTCGGGCGGGTATGGCTACACCTTC; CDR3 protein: CACSGGYGYTF
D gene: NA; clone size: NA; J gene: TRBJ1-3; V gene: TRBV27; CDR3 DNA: TGTGCCAGCACAGACTACTCTGGAAACACCATATATTTT; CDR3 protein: CASTDYSGNTIYF
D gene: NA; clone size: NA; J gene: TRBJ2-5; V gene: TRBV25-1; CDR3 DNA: TGTGCCAGCAGTGTAACCAGGGGGGCCGGGGAGACCCAGTACTTC; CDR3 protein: CASSVTRGAGETQYF
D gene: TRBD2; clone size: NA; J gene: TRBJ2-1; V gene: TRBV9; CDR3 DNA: TGTGCCAGCAGCGTTCTAGCGGGAGGGTACAATGAGCAGTTCTTC; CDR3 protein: CASSVLAGGYNEQFF